This T cell receptor (beta chain) was documented in a study of CD8 T cells in ankylosing spondylitis. TCRdb independently ran MiXCR on the 5' RACE reads; one entry per CDR3 protein. The data hold approximately 150,000 distinct CDR3 sequences, with 40% to 50% observed a single time. The receptor was isolated from a male donor with ankylosing spondylitis. Sample: synovial fluid, either unsorted or a sorted T cell fraction (not recorded which).

The CDR3 reads CASSQTGRETYNEQFF. For the CDR3, the DNA is TGTGCCAGCAGCCAAACGGGAAGGGAGACCTACAATGAGCAGTTCTTC. V usage is TRBV5-6 and J usage is TRBJ2-1, with D possibly TRBD2 on 5 matching bases. CDR3 size: 16 residues. Germline CDR1 reads SGHDT; CDR2 reads YYEEEE. The V end was cut by 4 bases, the J end by 2 bases, with 16 bases between.